Listed here are 30 T cell receptor beta chains from one sample, sequenced in a study of T-cell memory formation after mild COVID-19. TCRdb redid the calling of the 5' RACE reads with MiXCR, one entry per CDR3 protein. The repertoire includes some 250,000 distinct CDR3 sequences, around 17% of them detected once, and 20% to 25% sits in the top ten. The sequenced material came from PBMCs or a T cell subset sorted from them (not recorded which). These receptors all stem from a man between 18 and 35 years old who had mild COVID-19 (a few samples of this study predate the infection). Cell type and time point are not known.

This clonotype was recorded at least ten times. The chain joins TRBV7-2 to TRBJ2-2; TRBD2 matches 7 bases. V shed 3 bases and J 7 bases; nucleotides not matched to a gene: 8. The CDR3 has 15 residues. CDR1 is SGHTA, CDR2 FQGNSA, per germline. The CDR3 nucleotides read TGTGCCAGCAGCTTGAGGGCGGGGGAGCGCGGGGAGCTGTTTTTT. Amino acid sequence: CASSLRAGERGELFF.

This clonotype has only a few counts. CDR3 DNA sequence: TGTGCCAGCAGCGTATACACCGGGGAGCTGTTTTTT. Translating it yields CASSVYTGELFF. The chain couples TRBV9 to TRBJ2-2; no firm D call. In germline, CDR1 is SGDLS, CDR2 YYNGEE. Between the trimmed V and J ends, which lost 1 base and 3 bases, there was a span of 1 base. This CDR3 has 12 residues. Full variable domain (rest looked up from reference TRBV9 and TRBJ2-2): DSGVTQTPKHLITATGQRVTLRCSPRSGDLSVYWYQQSLDQGLQFLIQYYNGEERAKGNILERFSAQQFPDLHSELNLSSLELGDSALYFCASSVYTGELFFGEGSRLTVL.

The J gene is TRBJ1-1, the V gene TRBV5-1; D possibly corresponds to TRBD1 (6 bases). Germline assignment: CDR1 SGHRS and CDR2 YFSETQ. The CDR3 has 13 amino acids. Trimming removed 6 bases at V and 5 bases at J, with 14 bases between. CDR3 sequence: CASTRGRETEAFF. DNA of the CDR3: TGCGCCAGCACCCGGGGGCGAGAAACTGAAGCTTTCTTT.

This chain connects TRBV20-1 to TRBJ2-5, with D unresolved. The CDR3 consists of 13 residues. CDR1 and CDR2 (germline): DFQATT, SNEGSKA (reference sequence). V was pared by 3 bases and J by 5 bases, with 13 bases between. The CDR3, as DNA: TGCAGTGCTAGTTCGGGCCTGAGGGAGACCCAGTACTTC. Translated, it gives CSASSGLRETQYF.

This clonotype was observed a handful of times. The gene calls are TRBV7-8 and TRBJ2-2; 9 nucleotides match TRBD1. The junction had 6 bases not matched to a gene; V was cut back by 6 bases and J by 7 bases. This CDR3 is 14 amino acids long. Germline assignment: CDR1 SGHVS and CDR2 FQNEAQ. In DNA, the CDR3 is TGTGCCAGCAGGGGGACAGGGCCGGGCGGGGAGCTGTTTTTT. Its translation: CASRGTGPGGELFF.

In its sample, this clonotype was seen a few times. The CDR3 DNA follows: TGTGCCAGCAGCTTGGGGGTCTACGAGCAGTACTTC. Translated: CASSLGVYEQYF. The chain is built from TRBV7-2 and TRBJ2-7, with D tentatively TRBD1 or TRBD2 (5 bases each). From germline, CDR1 is SGHTA and CDR2 FQGNSA. This CDR3 region has 12 residues. Trimming cost V 3 bases and J 3 bases, with 6 bases left between them. The full variable domain, with the rest looked up from reference TRBV7-2 and TRBJ2-7, is GAGVSQSPSNKVTEKGKDVELRCDPISGHTALYWYRQSLGQGLEFLIYFQGNSAPDKSGLPSDRFSAERTGGSVSTLTIQRTQQEDSAVYLCASSLGVYEQYFGPGTRLTVT.

The rearrangement uses TRBV20-1 and TRBJ1-4, with 11 bases fitting TRBD1. The CDR3 loop spans 13 amino acids. Germline V gives CDR1 DFQATT, CDR2 SNEGSKA (reference sequence). V was pared by 6 bases and J by 7 bases, with 4 bases of the junction left unmatched. This CDR3 is CSAWTGGSEKLFF. CDR3 in DNA: TGCAGTGCCTGGACAGGGGGCAGTGAAAAACTGTTTTTT.

V usage is TRBV4-1 and J usage is TRBJ2-1; 10 bases match TRBD2. After removal of 0 bases from V and 7 bases from J, the junction contained 6 bases not matched to a gene. Germline V gene sequence: CDR1 MGHRA, CDR2 YSYEKL. CDR3 size: 16 residues. The CDR3 loop is CASSQDAAGGQNEQFF. CDR3 in DNA: TGCGCCAGCAGCCAAGATGCAGCGGGGGGGCAGAATGAGCAGTTCTTC.

The chain employs TRBV14 and TRBJ2-7; 7 bases align to TRBD1. J gave up 1 base and V 4 bases, and 4 bases lay outside the gene matches. Germline V gene lookup returns CDR1 SGHDN and CDR2 FVKESK. The CDR3 loop spans 14 amino acids. CDR3: CASSRTGESYEQYV. The CDR3 region has the DNA TGTGCCAGCAGCCGGACAGGTGAATCCTACGAGCAGTACGTC.

A few counts support this clonotype. The chain couples TRBV7-2 to TRBJ1-5; D gene uncertain. Looked up from germline, CDR1 is SGHTA and CDR2 is FQGNSA. V shed 0 bases and J shed 10 bases, with 10 bases lying between them. This CDR3 contains 13 residues. The CDR3 DNA follows: TGTGCCAGCAGCTTAGCTGGCCACGGCCCCCAGCATTTT. This translates into CASSLAGHGPQHF.

This clonotype has just a few counts. The gene calls are TRBV30 and TRBJ1-1; TRBD1 might be the D (6 bases). This CDR3 is 15 amino acids long. Per the germline V gene, CDR1 is GTSNPN and CDR2 is SVGIG (reference sequence). V lost 3 bases and J 2 bases, leaving 16 bases between the germline ends. The CDR3 reads CAWRLGGASNTEAFF. The CDR3 bases are TGTGCCTGGAGGCTGGGGGGGGCAAGTAACACTGAAGCTTTCTTT.

Here the CDR3 DNA reads TGCAGCGTTTACGTTCGGGACAGGGGATTTCTAGGCAATCAGCCCCAGCATTTT. Amino acids: CSVYVRDRGFLGNQPQHF. The chain combines TRBV29-1 with TRBJ1-5; TRBD1 matches 10 bases. The germline V gene encodes CDR1 SQVTM and CDR2 ANQGSEA. V lost 5 bases to trimming and J lost 2 bases; unmatched junction nucleotides: 15. This CDR3 comprises 18 residues.

This clonotype came up a few times. The chain is built from TRBV20-1 and TRBJ2-3; D gene uncertain. The CDR3 covers 12 residues. V was clipped by 6 bases and J by 2 bases, with 9 bases between them. Germline lookup yields CDR1 DFQATT and CDR2 SNEGSKA (reference sequence). This chain's CDR3 is CSALEATDTQYF. In DNA, the CDR3 is TGCAGTGCACTGGAAGCCACAGATACGCAGTATTTT.

The J gene is TRBJ2-3, the V gene TRBV15; D tentatively reads TRBD1 or TRBD2 (6 bases each). Germline V gene data show CDR1 as LNHNV and CDR2 as YYDKDF (reference sequence). The CDR3 length is 16 residues. Trimming removed 3 bases at V and 0 bases at J, with 13 bases between. The CDR3 DNA follows: TGTGCCACCAGCAGGCTCGGGGGCTCTAGCACAGATACGCAGTATTTT. This gives the protein CATSRLGGSSTDTQYF.

This chain joins TRBV5-5 and TRBJ1-5; D unclear. There are 14 residues in the CDR3. Germline V gene lookup returns CDR1 SGHKS and CDR2 YYEKEE (reference sequence). The germline V and J ends were trimmed by 0 bases and 0 bases, with 4 bases remaining between them. The CDR3 loop reads CASSLASSNQPQHF. The CDR3 DNA reads as TGTGCCAGCAGCTTGGCCAGTAGCAATCAGCCCCAGCATTTT.

V is TRBV4-1 and J is TRBJ2-7, with a tentative D call TRBD2 (6 bases). Trimming pared 3 bases from V and 0 bases from J, leaving 12 bases between. Germline V gene sequence: CDR1 MGHRA, CDR2 YSYEKL. This CDR3 is built from 15 residues. CDR3 region: CASSQGGWFSYEQYF. CDR3 DNA: TGCGCCAGCAGCCAGGGGGGATGGTTCTCCTACGAGCAGTACTTC.

This clonotype was found a few times. This chain uses TRBV15 with TRBJ2-3; D is unresolved. CDR1 is LNHNV, CDR2 YYDKDF, per germline (reference sequence). The CDR3 length is 16 residues. Deletions cut 0 bases from V and 4 bases from J, with 14 bases between. The CDR3 region is CATSRDPLRLADTQYF. Here the CDR3 DNA reads TGTGCCACCAGCAGAGATCCCCTACGGTTGGCAGATACGCAGTATTTT.

Only a few counts were recorded for this clonotype. The chain is built from TRBV5-1 and TRBJ2-3; 7 positions match TRBD1. V was clipped by 0 bases and J by 2 bases; unmatched bases: 6. The CDR3 is 16 amino acids. Germline CDR1 is SGHRS and CDR2 is YFSETQ. CDR3 in amino acids: CASSLERDSNTDTQYF. CDR3 nucleotides: TGCGCCAGCAGCTTGGAAAGGGACAGTAACACAGATACGCAGTATTTT.

The chain uses TRBV6-2 or TRBV6-3 and TRBJ1-6; 8 bases are shared with TRBD1. This CDR3 contains 13 residues. The germline gives CDR1 MNHEY, CDR2 SVGEGT. V lost 8 bases to trimming and J lost 9 bases; unmatched junction nucleotides: 6. CDR3 nucleotides: TGTGCCAGCCACGGACAGGGAGGTTCACCCCTCCACTTT. It is translated as CASHGQGGSPLHF.

The chain combines TRBV27 with TRBJ2-1, with 8 bases aligning to TRBD2. After removal of 6 bases from V and 8 bases from J, the junction contained 9 bases not matched to a gene. Germline V lookup: CDR1 MNHEY, CDR2 SMNVEV (reference sequence). This CDR3 is 14 amino acids long. In nucleotides, the CDR3 is TGTGCCAGCAGATTCCGGGGGGGCAATGATGAGCAGTTCTTC. As protein: CASRFRGGNDEQFF.

The V gene is TRBV11-2, the J gene TRBJ2-1; tentative D call: TRBD2 (7 bases). Trimming shortened V by 4 bases and J by 3 bases, and 13 bases separated the two germline ends. The CDR3 consists of 15 residues. Germline values: CDR1 SGHAT, CDR2 FQNNGV. The CDR3 spells CASSSGGLNYNEQFF. The CDR3, as DNA: TGTGCCAGCAGCTCCGGGGGGCTGAACTACAATGAGCAGTTCTTC.

The CDR3 region is CASSQEDRGTNEKLFF. For the CDR3, the DNA is TGCGCCAGCAGCCAGGAGGACAGGGGAACTAATGAAAAACTGTTTTTT. The rearrangement joins TRBV4-1 to TRBJ1-4, with 9 bases aligning to TRBD1. Germline CDR1 and CDR2: MGHRA and YSYEKL. CDR3 length equals 16 residues. V trimming: 3 bases; J trimming: 1 base; junction bases outside the gene matches: 3.

This clonotype was picked up a small number of times. The CDR3 protein is CASSGRAGRTDTQYF. CDR3 DNA sequence: TGTGCCAGCAGTGGGAGAGCGGGACGCACAGATACGCAGTATTTT. The rearrangement links TRBV6-1 to TRBJ2-3; 7 nucleotides line up with TRBD2. This CDR3 region has 15 residues. With V trimmed by 4 bases and J by 1 base, 5 bases remained unmatched. The germline gives CDR1 MNHNS, CDR2 SASEGT.

The table lists this clonotype with a few counts. The chain carries TRBV9 and TRBJ1-3; D might be TRBD1 (5 bases). The V end lost 0 bases, the J end lost 0 bases, and 19 bases lay between the germline ends. The germline CDR1 and CDR2 sequences are SGDLS and YYNGEE. The CDR3 contains 19 residues. The DNA for the CDR3 is TGTGCCAGCAGCGTAGCTGGAGGGAGGGGACCCAGCTCTGGAAACACCATATATTTT. This encodes CASSVAGGRGPSSGNTIYF.

This rearrangement joins TRBV2 to TRBJ2-7; possible D gene TRBD2, 5 bases. The CDR3 is 12 amino acids. The ends were cut back, 1 base at V and 7 bases at J, with 8 bases in the middle. In germline, CDR1 is SNHLY, CDR2 FYNNEI. For the CDR3, the DNA is TGTGCCAGCAGTGAAGAGCCGGGGGAGCAGTACTTC. Amino acid sequence: CASSEEPGEQYF.

There are a few counts of this clonotype. The chain couples TRBV2 to TRBJ2-5, with D perhaps matching TRBD1 (6 bases). Looked up from germline, CDR1 is SNHLY and CDR2 is FYNNEI. The CDR3 has 12 residues. V was cut by 5 bases and J by 5 bases, with 9 bases left in between. The CDR3 coding sequence is TGTGCCAGCAGTACAGGGCCGGAGACCCAGTACTTC. It is translated as CASSTGPETQYF.

The rearrangement joins TRBV12-3 or TRBV12-4 to TRBJ1-6, with 9 positions matching TRBD1. Trimming removed 4 bases from V and 6 bases from J; junction bases left unmatched: 4. This CDR3 is 15 amino acids long. CDR3 in DNA: TGTGCCAGCAGTTACAGGGGGCAGGGTAATTCACCCCTCCACTTT. The encoded protein is CASSYRGQGNSPLHF.

This clonotype was seen more than once but under ten times. This sequence joins TRBV12-3 or TRBV12-4 and TRBJ2-1, with D possibly TRBD1 on 6 matching bases. Trimming pared 1 base from V and 14 bases from J, leaving 15 bases between. The CDR3 has 13 residues. CDR3: CASSLEGVPRKFF. The CDR3 DNA is TGTGCCAGCAGTTTAGAGGGGGTTCCCCGCAAGTTCTTC.

This clonotype was recorded at least ten times. The J gene is TRBJ2-1, the V gene TRBV7-9; 11 nucleotides align to TRBD2. The germline V gene has CDR1 SEHNR and CDR2 FQNEAQ (reference sequence). The CDR3 length is 18 residues. Trimming at V came to 2 bases and at J to 0 bases, leaving 6 bases not matched to a gene. As DNA, the CDR3 is TGTGCCAGCAGCTTACAACTAGCGGGGGCCGGCTCCTACAATGAGCAGTTCTTC. It encodes CASSLQLAGAGSYNEQFF.

This clonotype was recorded a few times. This chain uses TRBV6-6 with TRBJ1-1; D is perhaps TRBD1 (6 bases). The ends were cut back, 2 bases at V and 7 bases at J, with 14 bases in the middle. Germline-derived CDR1 and CDR2 are MNHNY and SVGAGI (reference sequence). The CDR3 spans 14 residues. This chain's CDR3 is CASSYRGDINEAFF. Written as DNA, the CDR3 is TGTGCCAGCAGTTACAGGGGGGACATTAATGAAGCTTTCTTT.